This TCR beta chain was captured by sequencing in a study of shared clonotypes between healthy human individuals. Profiling relied on immunoSEQ multiplex PCR, and the TCRdb table lists in-frame clones only, not all of them. The sample consists of fewer than 100,000 clones, 67% of them appearing once. The CDR3 has 15 amino acids. Germline V gives CDR1 MDHEN, CDR2 SYDVKM. The V segment lost 5 bases and the J segment 7 bases; nucleotides outside the gene matches: 13. Sequencing used memory CD8+ T cells sorted from blood. As to subset: CD45RO+ cells pooled with CCR7-negative TemRA cells. The source of this sequence is a man in his thirties or forties in good health. The rearrangement joins TRBV28 to TRBJ2-7; 8 bases are shared with TRBD1. CDR3 in DNA: TGTGCCAGCAGTCCCCGGACAGGGACGGGGGAAGAGCAGTACTTC. Protein product: CASSPRTGTGEEQYF. Full variable domain (remainder filled in from reference TRBV28 and TRBJ2-7): DVKVTQSSRYLVKRTGEKVFLECVQDMDHENMFWYRQDPGLGLRLIYFSYDVKMKEKGDIPEGYSVSREKKERFSLILESASTNQTSMYLCASSPRTGTGEEQYFGPGTRLTVT.